Following are 25 T cell receptor beta chains from one sample sequenced in a study of T cells expressing NK-cell markers. TCRdb reprocessed the 5' RACE reads, keeping one entry per CDR3 protein, no DNA. The sample totals about 150,000 distinct CDR3 sequences; its top ten clones hold around 12%. Sequenced material: blood T cells: a sorted CD56 or NKG2C T cell subset, CD4+ or CD8+ T cells, or bulk PBMC T cells (not recorded which). The receptors were sampled from a man aged 18 to 29 in good health.

The chain couples TRBV7-9 to TRBJ2-6; TCRdb proposes TRBD1, but this gene call is untestable without DNA. Germline values: CDR1 SEHNR, CDR2 FQNEAQ (reference sequence). The CDR3 has 16 residues. The CDR3 loop is CATPGGTGAGANVLTF.

The chain uses TRBV2 and TRBJ2-7; no DNA is available, so the TRBD1 call from TCRdb remains unchecked. Germline V lookup: CDR1 SNHLY, CDR2 FYNNEI. This CDR3 spans 14 amino acids. CDR3 sequence: CASSEGGGTAEQYF.

This rearrangement joins TRBV20-1 to TRBJ2-2; no DNA is available, so the TRBD1 call from TCRdb remains unchecked. There are 14 residues in the CDR3. CDR1 is DFQATT, CDR2 SNEGSKA, per germline (reference sequence). CDR3 sequence: CSASRDRGTGELFF.

The chain employs TRBV6-2 or TRBV6-3 and TRBJ2-7; TCRdb lists TRBD2, though no DNA is available to test this call. The CDR3 is made up of 14 amino acids. Germline V CDR1 and CDR2: MNHEY, SVGEGT. CDR3 amino acids: CASSGSGSNYEQYF.

V is TRBV19 and J is TRBJ2-7; TCRdb's D call, TRBD2, is unchecked because there is no DNA. The CDR3 sequence is 16 residues long. Germline loops: CDR1 LNHDA, CDR2 SQIVND (reference sequence). The CDR3 sequence is CASSSSTGNRRYEQYF.

V is TRBV27 and J is TRBJ2-1; TCRdb reports TRBD1, a call that lacks DNA to check it against. This CDR3 has 15 amino acids. The germline CDR1 and CDR2 sequences are MNHEY and SMNVEV (reference sequence). CDR3: CASSPGDGAYNEQFF.

The chain joins TRBV20-1 to TRBJ1-1; the D call of TRBD1 rests on TCRdb alone, since no DNA is present to check it. Looked up from germline, CDR1 is DFQATT and CDR2 is SNEGSKA (reference sequence). This CDR3 comprises 13 residues. The CDR3 protein is CSAREWAGQKAFF.

This chain links TRBV4-3 with TRBJ2-3; lacking DNA, the TRBD1 call made by TCRdb goes unchecked. Per germline, CDR1 LGHNA and CDR2 YSLEER. CDR3 length equals 16 residues. This CDR3 is CASSQDGQSSTDTQYF.

CDR3 sequence: CASSQEQNGYGYTF. The chain links TRBV14 to TRBJ1-2. This CDR3 is 14 amino acids long. Germline V lookup: CDR1 SGHDN, CDR2 FVKESK.

The V and J genes are TRBV21-1 and TRBJ2-6; as DNA is missing, the TRBD2 call by TCRdb cannot be tested. TRBV21-1 is labeled a pseudogene. This CDR3 has 15 residues. CDR3 sequence reads: CASSKGESGANVLTF.

This chain joins TRBV23-1 and TRBJ2-2; the D gene TCRdb calls, TRBD1, cannot be checked with no DNA. TRBV23-1 is an ORF, with its function uncertain. CDR3 size: 17 residues. CDR3 in amino acids: CASNKRVWGLSTGELFF.

The chain has TRBV6-5 and TRBJ1-1; TCRdb outputs TRBD1, but without DNA this stays unchecked. Germline CDR1 and CDR2: MNHEY and SVGAGI. The CDR3 sequence is 15 residues long. The CDR3 loop is CASSYSPTGKAEAFF.

The rearrangement joins TRBV11-2 to TRBJ2-2; as DNA is missing, the TRBD1 call by TCRdb cannot be tested. CDR1 is SGHAT, CDR2 FQNNGV, per germline. This CDR3 contains 19 residues. CDR3 sequence: CASSLPTTTTGANTGELFF.

V gene TRBV6-1 combines with J gene TRBJ1-1; lacking DNA, the TRBD1 call made by TCRdb goes unchecked. The length of the CDR3 is 14 residues. Germline lookup yields CDR1 MNHNS and CDR2 SASEGT. The CDR3 reads CASRSTGRDTEAFF.

The chain carries TRBV19 and TRBJ2-1. This CDR3 comprises 13 residues. Germline lookup yields CDR1 LNHDA and CDR2 SQIVND (reference sequence). CDR3 amino acids: CASSIANGNEQFF. Complete variable domain (other parts from reference TRBV19 and TRBJ2-1): DGGITQSPKYLFRKEGQNVTLSCEQNLNHDAMYWYRQDPGQGLRLIYYSQIVNDFQKGDIAEGYSVSREKKESFPLTVTSAQKNPTAFYLCASSIANGNEQFFGPGTRLTVL.

The chain's CDR3 is CASSLSAGPYNEQFF. This chain joins TRBV19 and TRBJ2-1; as DNA is missing, the TRBD1 call by TCRdb cannot be tested. From germline, CDR1 is LNHDA and CDR2 SQIVND (reference sequence). This CDR3 has 15 residues.

The rearrangement links TRBV7-8 to TRBJ2-3. Germline values: CDR1 SGHVS, CDR2 FQNEAQ. CDR3 length equals 13 residues. CDR3 sequence: CASSLVLSDTQYF.

The gene calls are TRBV7-8 and TRBJ2-3; TCRdb outputs TRBD2, but without DNA this stays unchecked. From germline, CDR1 is SGHVS and CDR2 FQNEAQ. This CDR3 spans 16 amino acids. This CDR3 reads CASSFEAGGLWATQYF.

This chain links TRBV6-2 or TRBV6-3 with TRBJ2-3; the D gene TCRdb calls, TRBD2, cannot be checked with no DNA. The CDR3 runs 18 residues. Germline V CDR1 and CDR2: MNHEY, SVGEGT. The chain's CDR3 is CASSRGLAGGPFTDTQYF.

The rearrangement links TRBV20-1 to TRBJ2-7; TCRdb designates TRBD1, a call that cannot be tested without DNA. Germline loops: CDR1 DFQATT, CDR2 SNEGSKA (reference sequence). This CDR3 contains 15 residues. The CDR3 region is CSANTYSQGFREQYF.

The V and J genes are TRBV6-2 or TRBV6-3 and TRBJ1-5. Germline-derived CDR1 and CDR2 are MNHEY and SVGEGT. The CDR3 is 17 residues long. CDR3 in amino acids: CASSYSSTGPGNQPQHF.

The chain recombines TRBV12-3 or TRBV12-4 with TRBJ2-5. The CDR3 covers 12 residues. Here the CDR3 reads CASTNFGETQYF.

V gene TRBV28 combines with J gene TRBJ2-7. This CDR3 contains 13 residues. CDR1 is MDHEN, CDR2 SYDVKM, per germline. CDR3 amino acids: CASLGQSAYEQYF.

The chain employs TRBV24-1 and TRBJ2-2. The CDR3 is made up of 17 amino acids. Germline CDR1 is KGHDR and CDR2 is SFDVKD. The CDR3 is CATSDLGTNLNTGELFF.

The V and J genes are TRBV27 and TRBJ2-7; TCRdb picks TRBD1, but there is no DNA to check that call. There are 13 residues in the CDR3. CDR1 and CDR2 (germline): MNHEY, SMNVEV (reference sequence). The CDR3 region is CASSLSQGYEQYF.